These 20 T cell receptor beta chains share one sample of origin, sequenced in a study of blood T cell repertoires in COVID-19. Sequenced by immunoSEQ multiplex PCR; TCRdb stores in-frame clones only, minus some. The repertoire consists of around 300,000 clones, with 80% to 90% occurring once and the leading ten covering more than 9.5%. What was sequenced was peripheral blood. These receptors were obtained from a woman in her seventies with acute or convalescent COVID-19.

This CDR3 reads CASSRTQARQAFF. CDR3 in DNA: TGTGCCAGCAGCCGTACCCAGGCGCGTCAAGCTTTCTTT. The V call is TRBV5-4, the J call TRBJ1-1; no reliable D call. CDR3 length: 13 amino acids. Germline V lookup: CDR1 SGHNT, CDR2 YYREEE (reference sequence). V was trimmed by 4 bases and J by 9 bases, leaving 16 bases between them.

The V call is TRBV27, the J call TRBJ1-2; 8 nucleotides align to TRBD1. V shed 6 bases, J shed 4 bases, and the junction held 10 bases outside the gene matches. The CDR3 sequence is 15 residues long. In germline, CDR1 is MNHEY, CDR2 SMNVEV (reference sequence). Here the CDR3 DNA reads TGTGCCAGCAGGGCGGGGACAGGAACCTCCTATGGCTACACCTTC. It translates to CASRAGTGTSYGYTF.

This chain links TRBV3-1 (or the pseudogene TRBV3-2) with TRBJ2-7; 10 bases align to TRBD2. CDR3 size: 15 residues. After removal of 6 bases from V and 6 bases from J, the junction contained 11 bases not matched to a gene. Germline loops: CDR1 LGHDT, CDR2 YNNKEL (reference sequence). DNA for the CDR3: TGTGCCAGCAGTCCCTCAAGGACTAGCGGAAGCGAGCAGTACTTC. Its protein product is CASSPSRTSGSEQYF.

The chain joins TRBV30 to TRBJ1-2; D ambiguous. This CDR3 spans 13 amino acids. Trimming stripped 4 bases from V and 8 bases from J, with 17 bases between. Germline V lookup: CDR1 GTSNPN, CDR2 SVGIG (reference sequence). The CDR3 is CAWTEGLVWGYTF. The CDR3 coding sequence is TGTGCCTGGACCGAGGGTCTTGTATGGGGCTACACCTTC.

The DNA for the CDR3 is TGTGCCAGCAGCTTAGCGCGCCCAGGGGCCGGGGAGCTGTTTTTT. Its translation: CASSLARPGAGELFF. The chain couples TRBV5-4 to TRBJ2-2; possibly TRBD1 for D (6 bases). The germline gives CDR1 SGHNT, CDR2 YYREEE (reference sequence). V gave up 2 bases and J gave up 6 bases, with 14 bases separating them. This CDR3 spans 15 amino acids.

The CDR3 here is CASSRPRQGHTGELFF. The CDR3 DNA sequence: TGCGCCAGCAGCCGCCCTCGACAGGGACACACCGGGGAGCTGTTTTTT. This chain uses TRBV4-1 with TRBJ2-2, with TRBD1 matching over 7 bases. This CDR3 is 16 amino acids long. J gave up 3 bases and V 4 bases, and 8 bases lay outside the gene matches. CDR1 MGHRA and CDR2 YSYEKL come from the germline V gene.

CDR3 DNA sequence: TGTGCCAGCAGGGAGGGACAGGGAAACACTGAAGCTTTCTTT. This codes for CASREGQGNTEAFF. The V call is TRBV3-1 (or the pseudogene TRBV3-2), the J call TRBJ1-1; the match to TRBD1 covers 9 bases. Unmatched junction bases numbered 4, after V lost 6 bases and J lost 2 bases. CDR1 is LGHDT and CDR2 is YNNKEL in the germline V gene (reference sequence). CDR3 length equals 14 residues.

In its sample, this clone was seen a few times. V is TRBV5-4 and J is TRBJ1-5; TRBD1 matches at 10 bases. There are 15 residues in the CDR3. J lost 4 bases, V lost 2 bases, and 3 bases had no gene match. Germline V gene data show CDR1 as SGHNT and CDR2 as YYREEE (reference sequence). The DNA of the CDR3 is TGTGCCAGCAGCTTTGGGGGACAGGGGAATCAGCCCCAGCATTTT. Its translation is CASSFGGQGNQPQHF.

This chain joins TRBV4-1 and TRBJ1-5; D perhaps matches TRBD1 (5 bases). CDR1 and CDR2 from the germline V gene are MGHRA and YSYEKL. Trimming removed 0 bases at V and 7 bases at J, with 13 bases between. This CDR3 region has 15 residues. The CDR3 DNA sequence: TGCGCCAGCAGCCAAGATGTAGGGGCATGGCAGCCCCAGCATTTT. It specifies CASSQDVGAWQPQHF.

The chain couples TRBV7-9 to TRBJ2-7; 12 bases agree with TRBD2. Germline V gene lookup returns CDR1 SEHNR and CDR2 FQNEAQ (reference sequence). With V trimmed by 5 bases and J by 0 bases, 8 bases remained unmatched. The CDR3 has 17 residues. In DNA, the CDR3 is TGTGCCAGCAGCCCCCGGACTAGCGGGGTGTTCTCCTACGAGCAGTACTTC. Its translation is CASSPRTSGVFSYEQYF.

This chain uses TRBV6-5 with TRBJ2-7; 9 bases are shared with TRBD2. In germline, CDR1 is MNHEY, CDR2 SVGAGI. The V gene end was trimmed by 5 bases and the J gene end by 2 bases; junction bases not matched to a gene: 4. This CDR3 comprises 14 residues. The CDR3 sequence is CASSILAGPYEQYF. The CDR3 DNA follows: TGTGCCAGCAGTATCCTAGCGGGGCCCTACGAGCAGTACTTC.

This rearrangement joins TRBV5-4 to TRBJ1-3; D not resolved. Trimming stripped 5 bases from V and 0 bases from J, with 9 bases between. The CDR3 is 14 residues long. The germline V gene encodes CDR1 SGHNT and CDR2 YYREEE (reference sequence). The CDR3 loop is CASSKESSGNTIYF. The CDR3 DNA reads as TGTGCCAGCAGTAAGGAGAGCTCTGGAAACACCATATATTTT.

This rearrangement joins TRBV27 to TRBJ1-1; D is unclear. V was shortened by 3 bases and J by 6 bases, with 5 bases between the two germline ends. The CDR3 is 11 residues long. CDR1 is MNHEY and CDR2 is SMNVEV in the germline V gene (reference sequence). This CDR3 is CASSFGAEAFF. The CDR3 region has the DNA TGTGCCAGCAGTTTTGGAGCTGAAGCTTTCTTT.

About this clone itself: Compared with germline, one end of the junction differs, possibly owing to a read error. The chain uses TRBV7-7 and TRBJ2-2, with D possibly TRBD2 on 7 matching bases. Germline CDR1 is SSHAT and CDR2 is FNYEAQ (reference sequence). There are 15 residues in the CDR3. CDR3 bases: TGTGCTAGCAGCTTAGTGGCGGGGGCAAGCGGGGAGCTGTTTTTT. Translated, it gives CASSLVAGASGELFF.

The chain is built from TRBV18 and TRBJ1-4, with 7 bases lining up with TRBD1. This CDR3 is 15 amino acids long. Germline V gene lookup returns CDR1 KGHSH and CDR2 LQKENI. The V segment lost 3 bases and the J segment 8 bases; nucleotides outside the gene matches: 9. The CDR3 DNA is TGTGCCAGCTCACCGACGACAGGGCAGATAGAAAAACTGTTTTTT. Amino acids: CASSPTTGQIEKLFF.

This clone was seen a single time. The rearrangement uses TRBV7-9 and TRBJ1-1; D is unclear. Germline assignment: CDR1 SEHNR and CDR2 FQNEAQ (reference sequence). The CDR3 extends over 14 amino acids. Trimming shortened V by 4 bases and J by 0 bases, and 9 bases separated the two germline ends. CDR3: CASSSMAMNTEAFF. The DNA of the CDR3 is TGTGCCAGCAGCTCGATGGCCATGAACACTGAAGCTTTCTTT.

The chain has TRBV11-1 and TRBJ2-2; D not resolved. The germline V gene encodes CDR1 SGHAT and CDR2 FQDESV (reference sequence). Trimming took off 6 bases at V and 8 bases at J, with 10 bases between the two ends. This CDR3 has 12 residues. This CDR3 reads CASRHTGGELFF. As DNA, the CDR3 is TGTGCCAGCAGACACACCGGGGGGGAGCTGTTTTTT.

This clone was detected a few times. This chain links TRBV2 with TRBJ1-2, with D unresolved. CDR3 length equals 13 residues. CDR1 is SNHLY and CDR2 is FYNNEI in the germline V gene. Trimming took off 3 bases at V and 4 bases at J, with 9 bases between the two ends. Here the CDR3 reads CASSESATYGYTF. In DNA form, the CDR3 reads TGTGCCAGCAGTGAGAGTGCTACCTATGGCTACACCTTC.

The chain carries TRBV7-9 and TRBJ1-4, with D possibly matching TRBD1 (6 bases). CDR3 length: 13 amino acids. Trimming cost V 5 bases and J 8 bases, with 12 bases left between them. Per the germline V gene, CDR1 is SEHNR and CDR2 is FQNEAQ (reference sequence). The CDR3 sequence: CASSRTEKEKLFF. The DNA of the CDR3 is TGTGCCAGCAGCCGGACAGAGAAAGAAAAACTGTTTTTT.

This clone was detected only once. The chain carries TRBV2 and TRBJ2-1; D is perhaps TRBD1 (6 bases). This CDR3 region has 14 residues. Between the trimmed V and J ends, which lost 3 bases and 7 bases, there was a span of 13 bases. Per germline, CDR1 SNHLY and CDR2 FYNNEI. This chain's CDR3 is CASSEGALKNEQFF. The CDR3 nucleotides are TGTGCCAGCAGTGAGGGGGCTCTAAAGAATGAGCAGTTCTTC.